One sample yielded the 27 T cell receptor beta chains listed below, sequenced in a study of blood T cell repertoires in COVID-19 (dated by TCRdb to 2020 to 2022). Library creation used the immunoSEQ multiplex PCR assay. TCRdb took over this immuneACCESS table, retaining in-frame rearrangements with V and J assigned. Such tables are incomplete; in checked studies, under half of the missing clones stem from an unresolved V gene, and the remainder is unexplained. In all, the sample holds 30,000 to 40,000 clones, and around nine tenths of those were seen once. Roughly 13% of the sample is taken by the ten largest. The sample taken for sequencing was peripheral blood. These receptors came from a man between 60 and 75 years old with active COVID-19.

V usage is TRBV10-3 and J usage is TRBJ2-7; 10 positions agree with TRBD2. Germline assignment: CDR1 ENHRY and CDR2 SYGVKD. The CDR3 is 15 residues long. V was clipped by 5 bases and J by 7 bases; unmatched bases: 11. The CDR3 coding sequence is TGTGCCATCAGTCCCCCTAGCGGGAGCGGTGGGGAGCAGTACTTC. It translates to CAISPPSGSGGEQYF.

This clone was counted between two and nine times. The chain links TRBV7-9 to TRBJ1-5; D remains ambiguous. V shed 5 bases and J shed 3 bases, with 17 bases lying between them. The CDR3 spans 16 residues. Germline values: CDR1 SEHNR, CDR2 FQNEAQ (reference sequence). DNA for the CDR3: TGTGCCAGCAGCCCAAGCGGCACCGGATACAATCAGCCCCAGCATTTT. Translation: CASSPSGTGYNQPQHF.

The rearrangement uses TRBV5-1 and TRBJ2-2, with D maybe TRBD2 (6 bases). CDR3 length: 15 residues. V was shortened by 4 bases and J by 5 bases, with 15 bases between the two germline ends. Germline CDR1 reads SGHRS; CDR2 reads YFSETQ. The CDR3 protein is CASSLPGDSTGELFF. In DNA form, the CDR3 reads TGCGCCAGCAGCCTCCCGGGGGATTCAACCGGGGAGCTGTTTTTT.

This chain uses TRBV28 with TRBJ1-2, with D maybe TRBD1 (6 bases). The CDR3 contains 16 residues. Germline V gene data show CDR1 as MDHEN and CDR2 as SYDVKM. With 6 bases removed from V and 7 bases from J, the gap between germline ends came to 24 bases. The CDR3 is CASRRVDIRGGGGYTF. Here the CDR3 DNA reads TGTGCCAGCAGAAGGGTAGATATCAGGGGTGGCGGTGGCTACACCTTC.

This chain joins TRBV7-9 and TRBJ1-1; 10 bases map to TRBD1. The CDR3 has 14 residues. V lost 6 bases to trimming and J lost 4 bases; unmatched junction nucleotides: 5. Germline CDR1 and CDR2: SEHNR and FQNEAQ (reference sequence). CDR3 loop: CASSSGQGVTEAFF. CDR3 DNA sequence: TGTGCCAGCAGTTCCGGACAGGGGGTCACTGAAGCTTTCTTT.

This clone occurred a few times. The chain carries TRBV4-2 and TRBJ2-7; D uncertain. This CDR3 spans 14 amino acids. V was cut by 1 base and J by 1 base, with 8 bases left in between. The germline gives CDR1 LGHNA, CDR2 YNFKEQ. CDR3 protein: CASSQVAVSYEQYF. The CDR3 region has the DNA TGTGCCAGCAGCCAAGTGGCAGTTTCCTACGAGCAGTACTTC.

CDR3 sequence: CASRPRDYETQYF. The CDR3 DNA sequence: TGTGCCAGCAGACCCAGGGATTACGAGACCCAGTACTTC. V gene TRBV11-1 combines with J gene TRBJ2-5; maybe TRBD1 (5 bases). Germline-derived CDR1 and CDR2 are SGHAT and FQDESV (reference sequence). Trimming pared 6 bases from V and 5 bases from J, leaving 13 bases between. The CDR3 consists of 13 residues.

V is TRBV9 and J is TRBJ2-3; no definite D call. Germline CDR1 is SGDLS and CDR2 is YYNGEE. CDR3 length equals 14 residues. Trimming pared 4 bases from V and 1 base from J, leaving 10 bases between. CDR3 DNA: TGTGCCAGCAGCCCAGCTGCGGGCACAGATACGCAGTATTTT. Its translation: CASSPAAGTDTQYF.

The chain has TRBV7-8 and TRBJ2-7; D is possibly TRBD1 (6 bases). Trimming pared 2 bases from V and 4 bases from J, leaving 6 bases between. Germline values: CDR1 SGHVS, CDR2 FQNEAQ. The CDR3 length is 12 residues. The CDR3 protein is CASSLQGYEQYF. The CDR3 DNA sequence: TGTGCCAGCAGCTTACAGGGGTACGAGCAGTACTTC.

J is TRBJ2-3 and V is TRBV5-1, with D possibly being TRBD1 (6 bases). Between the trimmed V and J ends, which lost 4 bases and 0 bases, there was a span of 9 bases. This CDR3 comprises 14 residues. Germline CDR1 is SGHRS and CDR2 is YFSETQ. For the CDR3, the DNA is TGCGCCAGCAGCCCCGGACAGAGCACAGATACGCAGTATTTT. Its translation: CASSPGQSTDTQYF.

The chain couples TRBV27 to TRBJ1-4, with D unresolved. CDR1 MNHEY and CDR2 SMNVEV come from the germline V gene (reference sequence). The CDR3 runs to 14 residues. Trimming stripped 1 base from V and 5 bases from J, with 8 bases between. CDR3 region: CASSLFAANEKLFF. The CDR3 DNA follows: TGTGCCAGCAGTTTATTTGCGGCAAATGAAAAACTGTTTTTT.

This clone was seen just once. The chain has TRBV27 and TRBJ1-5; D is perhaps TRBD1 (6 bases). Germline loops: CDR1 MNHEY, CDR2 SMNVEV (reference sequence). Trimming left V 2 bases short and J 6 bases short, with 14 bases between. The CDR3 sequence is 15 residues long. DNA for the CDR3: TGTGCCAGCAGTTTAATATTGGGGGCGGGTCAGCCCCAGCATTTT. This codes for CASSLILGAGQPQHF.

The chain links TRBV7-5 to TRBJ2-1; the table's D call of TRBD1 was not tested on the DNA. TRBV7-5 is marked as a pseudogene. CDR3 length: 15 amino acids. For the CDR3, the DNA is TGTGTCAGAAGCTTGTACAGGTCGAACTACAATGAGCAGTTCTTC. It specifies CVRSLYRSNYNEQFF.

The rearrangement uses TRBV5-1 and TRBJ2-7, with D maybe TRBD2 (6 bases). Trimming removed 4 bases at V and 4 bases at J, with 9 bases between. This CDR3 region has 12 residues. CDR1 SGHRS and CDR2 YFSETQ come from the germline V gene. The CDR3 sequence: CASSTGGYEQYF. CDR3 sequence (DNA): TGCGCCAGCAGCACCGGGGGATACGAGCAGTACTTC.

The chain has TRBV28 and TRBJ2-1; 9 bases are shared with TRBD1. Germline V gene sequence: CDR1 MDHEN, CDR2 SYDVKM. Unmatched junction bases numbered 12, after V lost 8 bases and J lost 7 bases. The CDR3 is made up of 15 amino acids. CDR3 DNA sequence: TGTGCCAGCTTGGTCCCAGGACAGGGGCGGAATGAGCAGTTCTTC. Translated: CASLVPGQGRNEQFF.

The chain employs TRBV4-1 and TRBJ1-3; D may be TRBD1 (6 bases). The V gene's germline CDR1 is MGHRA and CDR2 YSYEKL. V was shortened by 0 bases and J by 5 bases, with 14 bases between the two germline ends. The CDR3 spans 16 residues. DNA of the CDR3: TGCGCCAGCAGCCAAGATTGGGGGACACGGAGAAACACCATATATTTT. Translated: CASSQDWGTRRNTIYF.

The V gene is TRBV10-1, the J gene TRBJ2-1, with 9 bases lining up with TRBD2. The germline V gene encodes CDR1 WNHNN and CDR2 SYGVQD (reference sequence). The CDR3 consists of 15 residues. V was pared by 2 bases and J by 8 bases, with 7 bases of the junction left unmatched. The DNA of the CDR3 is TGCGCCAGCAGTGAGGGTAGCGGGAGTAAAGATGAGCAGTTCTTC. This translates into CASSEGSGSKDEQFF.

V and J are TRBV7-9 and TRBJ1-6, with D hard to call. Germline loops: CDR1 SEHNR, CDR2 FQNEAQ (reference sequence). This CDR3 has 15 residues. Trimming took 5 bases from V and 4 from J, leaving 12 bases between them. The DNA for the CDR3 is TGTGCCAGCAGCCCCGTGGCGGCTTATAATTCACCCCTCCACTTT. Protein: CASSPVAAYNSPLHF.

V and J are TRBV7-6 and TRBJ2-5; TRBD2 matches 9 bases. This CDR3 is 15 amino acids long. Germline-derived CDR1 and CDR2 are SGHVS and FNYEAQ. Unmatched junction bases numbered 5, after V lost 1 base and J lost 5 bases. The DNA for the CDR3 is TGTGCCAGCAGCTTAGGTAGCGGGAGAATGGAGACCCAGTACTTC. Translated, it gives CASSLGSGRMETQYF.

The J gene is TRBJ2-7, the V gene TRBV5-8; TRBD1 aligns across 10 bases. From germline, CDR1 is SGHTS and CDR2 YDEGEE. This CDR3 spans 14 amino acids. The junction had 10 bases not matched to a gene; V was cut back by 6 bases and J by 7 bases. CDR3 in DNA: TGTGCCAGCATCCCGACAGGGGGCTCGTTGGAGCAGTACTTC. Translated, it gives CASIPTGGSLEQYF.

The chain uses TRBV30 and TRBJ1-2; perhaps TRBD1 as D (6 bases). The CDR3 has 10 residues. Germline V CDR1 and CDR2: GTSNPN, SVGIG (reference sequence). The V end lost 4 bases, the J end lost 8 bases, and 8 bases lay between the germline ends. CDR3 sequence: CAWIQGGYTF. The CDR3 DNA follows: TGTGCCTGGATCCAGGGGGGCTACACCTTC.

The chain couples TRBV6-5 to TRBJ1-2; 10 nucleotides match TRBD1. Per the germline V gene, CDR1 is MNHEY and CDR2 is SVGAGI. V was clipped by 6 bases and J by 4 bases; unmatched bases: 8. This CDR3 has 15 amino acids. The DNA for the CDR3 is TGTGCCAGCAGCCGACAGGGGGCGCTTCTCTATGGCTACACCTTC. Its translation is CASSRQGALLYGYTF.

This clone was seen only a few times. The rearrangement uses TRBV7-9 and TRBJ1-2; D gene uncertain. V dropped 5 bases and J dropped 4 bases, with 23 bases sitting between them. The CDR3 has 17 amino acids. Germline CDR1 and CDR2: SEHNR and FQNEAQ (reference sequence). CDR3 region: CASSQALNRANLYGYTF. CDR3 sequence (DNA): TGTGCCAGCAGCCAGGCGTTAAACAGAGCAAACCTCTATGGCTACACCTTC.

The chain is built from TRBV3-1 (or the pseudogene TRBV3-2) and TRBJ1-2; 7 bases match TRBD1. CDR3 length: 16 amino acids. Germline loops: CDR1 LGHDT, CDR2 YNNKEL (reference sequence). V lost 5 bases and J lost 4; bases outside the gene matches: 13. The CDR3 DNA follows: TGTGCCAGCAGCGCAAGACCTACAGGGGCTGGCTATGGCTACACCTTC. Translation: CASSARPTGAGYGYTF.

The chain employs TRBV5-1 and TRBJ1-4, with D perhaps TRBD1 (6 bases). This CDR3 is 17 amino acids long. The germline CDR1 and CDR2 sequences are SGHRS and YFSETQ. Trimming pared 2 bases from V and 2 bases from J, leaving 16 bases between. This CDR3 reads CASSFRNLGQTNEKLFF. CDR3 nucleotide sequence: TGCGCCAGCAGCTTTCGAAACCTAGGACAGACTAATGAAAAACTGTTTTTT.

The CDR3 reads CASSFGGVNTGELFF. DNA of the CDR3: TGTGCCAGCAGCTTCGGGGGGGTGAACACCGGGGAGCTGTTTTTT. This sequence joins TRBV5-4 and TRBJ2-2; 8 bases map to TRBD2. With V trimmed by 2 bases and J by 1 base, 1 base remained unmatched. This CDR3 region has 15 residues. Germline lookup yields CDR1 SGHNT and CDR2 YYREEE (reference sequence).

This rearrangement joins TRBV27 to TRBJ1-6; D is perhaps TRBD1 (5 bases). Germline V CDR1 and CDR2: MNHEY, SMNVEV (reference sequence). V lost 3 bases and J lost 7, with 10 bases in between. This CDR3 has 14 residues. CDR3: CASSLGGLNSPLHF. For the CDR3, the DNA is TGTGCCAGCAGTTTGGGGGGTTTGAATTCACCCCTCCACTTT.